This T cell receptor beta chain came from a study of T cell responses to AZD1222 COVID-19 vaccine. The data were produced by immunoSEQ multiplex PCR, yet TCRdb's version contains in-frame clones alone and is incomplete. The profile shows 100,000 to 150,000 clones, about 82% of them singletons. The CDR3 sequence is 14 residues long. The germline CDR1 and CDR2 sequences are SGDLS and YYNGEE. J gave up 5 bases and V 5 bases, and 5 bases lay outside the gene matches. The material sequenced was peripheral blood, taken on day 0 of AZD1222 vaccination. The TCR was taken from an adult in good health. The rearrangement joins TRBV9 to TRBJ2-2; 8 bases line up with TRBD1. CDR3: CASRTTGATGELFF. For the CDR3, the DNA is TGTGCCAGCAGGACGACAGGGGCAACCGGGGAGCTGTTTTTT.